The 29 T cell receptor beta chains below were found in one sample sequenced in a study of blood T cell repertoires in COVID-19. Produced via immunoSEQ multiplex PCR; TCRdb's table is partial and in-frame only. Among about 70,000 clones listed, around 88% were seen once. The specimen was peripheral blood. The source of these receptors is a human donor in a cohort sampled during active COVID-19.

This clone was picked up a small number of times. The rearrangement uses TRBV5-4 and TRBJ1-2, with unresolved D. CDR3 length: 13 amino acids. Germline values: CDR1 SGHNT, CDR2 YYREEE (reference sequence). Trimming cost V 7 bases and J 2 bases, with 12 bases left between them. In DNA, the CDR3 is TGTGCCAGCCGTTTGACGGGAAACTATGGCTACACCTTC. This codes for CASRLTGNYGYTF.

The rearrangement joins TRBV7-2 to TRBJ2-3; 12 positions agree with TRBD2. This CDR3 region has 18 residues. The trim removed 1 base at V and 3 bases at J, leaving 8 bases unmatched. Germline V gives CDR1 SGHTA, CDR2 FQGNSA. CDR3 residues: CASSLVASGGAGTDTQYF. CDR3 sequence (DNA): TGTGCCAGCAGCTTAGTAGCTAGCGGGGGGGCGGGGACAGATACGCAGTATTTT.

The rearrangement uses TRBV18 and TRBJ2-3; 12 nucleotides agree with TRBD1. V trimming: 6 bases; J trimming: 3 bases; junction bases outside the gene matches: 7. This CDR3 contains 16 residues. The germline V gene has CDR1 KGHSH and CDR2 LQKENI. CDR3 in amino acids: CASSHKGQGATDTQYF. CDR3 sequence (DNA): TGTGCCAGCTCGCACAAGGGACAGGGGGCAACAGATACGCAGTATTTT.

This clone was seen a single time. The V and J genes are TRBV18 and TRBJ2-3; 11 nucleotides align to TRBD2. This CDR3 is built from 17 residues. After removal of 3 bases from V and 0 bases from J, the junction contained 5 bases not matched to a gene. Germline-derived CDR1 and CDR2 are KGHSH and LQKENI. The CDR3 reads CASSPASGGLSTDTQYF. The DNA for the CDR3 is TGTGCCAGCTCACCGGCTAGCGGGGGGCTGAGCACAGATACGCAGTATTTT.

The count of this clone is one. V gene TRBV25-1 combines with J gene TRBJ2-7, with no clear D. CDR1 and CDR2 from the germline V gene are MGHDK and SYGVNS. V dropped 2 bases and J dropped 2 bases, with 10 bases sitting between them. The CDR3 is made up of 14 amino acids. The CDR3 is CASSEAHSPYEQYF. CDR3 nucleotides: TGTGCCAGCAGTGAAGCCCACAGTCCCTACGAGCAGTACTTC.

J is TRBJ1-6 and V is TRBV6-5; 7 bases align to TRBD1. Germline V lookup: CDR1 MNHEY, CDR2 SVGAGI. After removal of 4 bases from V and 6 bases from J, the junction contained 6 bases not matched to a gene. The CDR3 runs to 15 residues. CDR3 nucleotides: TGTGCCAGCAGTTTACAGGGGAACGGTAATTCACCCCTCCACTTT. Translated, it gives CASSLQGNGNSPLHF.

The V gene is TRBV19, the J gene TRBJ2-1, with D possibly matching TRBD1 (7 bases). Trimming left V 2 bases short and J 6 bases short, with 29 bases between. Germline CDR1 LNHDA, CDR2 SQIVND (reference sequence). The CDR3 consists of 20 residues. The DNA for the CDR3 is TGTGCCAGTAGTATAAGGAGACAGGGAGGTTCCTTAGGTGGACTCAATGAGCAGTTCTTC. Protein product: CASSIRRQGGSLGGLNEQFF. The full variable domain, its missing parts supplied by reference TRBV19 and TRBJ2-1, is DGGITQSPKYLFRKEGQNVTLSCEQNLNHDAMYWYRQDPGQGLRLIYYSQIVNDFQKGDIAEGYSVSREKKESFPLTVTSAQKNPTAFYLCASSIRRQGGSLGGLNEQFFGPGTRLTVL.

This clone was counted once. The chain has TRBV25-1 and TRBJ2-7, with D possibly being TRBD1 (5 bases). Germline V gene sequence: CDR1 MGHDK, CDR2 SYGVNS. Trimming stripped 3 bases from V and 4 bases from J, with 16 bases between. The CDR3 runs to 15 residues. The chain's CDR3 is CASSDSAGNRYEQYF. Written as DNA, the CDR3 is TGTGCCAGCAGTGACAGTGCAGGGAACCGGTACGAGCAGTACTTC.

The DNA of the CDR3 is TGTGCCAGCAGCTTGGGTCCGGGAGGAAATGGCTACACCTTC. Protein: CASSLGPGGNGYTF. The rearrangement uses TRBV5-5 and TRBJ1-2, with D uncertain. Germline-derived CDR1 and CDR2 are SGHKS and YYEKEE (reference sequence). This CDR3 is built from 14 residues. V was shortened by 0 bases and J by 6 bases, with 12 bases between the two germline ends.

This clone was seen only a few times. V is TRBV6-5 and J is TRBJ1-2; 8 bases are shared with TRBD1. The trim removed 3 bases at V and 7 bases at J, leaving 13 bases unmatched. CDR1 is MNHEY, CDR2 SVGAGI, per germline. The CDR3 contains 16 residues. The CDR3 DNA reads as TGTGCCAGCAGTTATATTCAGGGGGCGCATTCCGGTGGCTACACCTTC. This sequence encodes CASSYIQGAHSGGYTF.

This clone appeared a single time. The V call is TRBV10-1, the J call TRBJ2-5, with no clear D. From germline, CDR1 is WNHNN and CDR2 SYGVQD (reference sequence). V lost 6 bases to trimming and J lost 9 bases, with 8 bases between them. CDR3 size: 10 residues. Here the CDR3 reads CASSEESQYF. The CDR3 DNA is TGCGCCAGCAGCGAGGAGTCCCAGTACTTC.

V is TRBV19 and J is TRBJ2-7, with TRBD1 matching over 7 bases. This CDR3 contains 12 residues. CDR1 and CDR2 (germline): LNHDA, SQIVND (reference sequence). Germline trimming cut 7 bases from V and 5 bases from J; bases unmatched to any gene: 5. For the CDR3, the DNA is TGTGCCAGTATTAAACAGGGGAACGAGCAGTACTTC. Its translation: CASIKQGNEQYF.

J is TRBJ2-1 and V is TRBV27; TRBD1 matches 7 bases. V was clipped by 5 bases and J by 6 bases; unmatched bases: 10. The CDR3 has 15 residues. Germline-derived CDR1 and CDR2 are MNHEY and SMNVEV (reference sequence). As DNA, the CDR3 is TGTGCCAGCAGTGGATTAGGTACAGGGGCCAATGAGCAGTTCTTC. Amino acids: CASSGLGTGANEQFF.

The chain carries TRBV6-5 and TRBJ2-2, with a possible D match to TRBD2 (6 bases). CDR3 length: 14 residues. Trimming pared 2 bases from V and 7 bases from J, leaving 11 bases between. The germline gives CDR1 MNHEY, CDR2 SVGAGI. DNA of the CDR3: TGTGCCAGCAGTTACCCAGGGCGGGACGGGGAGCTGTTTTTT. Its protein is CASSYPGRDGELFF.

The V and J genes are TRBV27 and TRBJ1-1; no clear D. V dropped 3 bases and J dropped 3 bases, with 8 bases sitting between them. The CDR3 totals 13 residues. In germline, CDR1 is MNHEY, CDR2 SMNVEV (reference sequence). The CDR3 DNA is TGTGCCAGCAGTTTCCTTCGAGACACTGAAGCTTTCTTT. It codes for CASSFLRDTEAFF.

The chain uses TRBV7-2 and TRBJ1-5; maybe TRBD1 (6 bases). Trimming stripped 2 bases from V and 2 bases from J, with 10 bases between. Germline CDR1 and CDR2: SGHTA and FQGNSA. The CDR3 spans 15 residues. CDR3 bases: TGTGCCAGCAGCTTAACAGGGCTCGGCAATCAGCCCCAGCATTTT. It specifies CASSLTGLGNQPQHF.

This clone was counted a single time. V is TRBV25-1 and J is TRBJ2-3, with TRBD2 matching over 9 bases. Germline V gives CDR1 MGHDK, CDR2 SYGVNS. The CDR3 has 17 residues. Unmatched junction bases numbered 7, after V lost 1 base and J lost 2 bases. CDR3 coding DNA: TGTGCCAGCAGTGAATCGGGTAGCGGGGGACTCACAGATACGCAGTATTTT. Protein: CASSESGSGGLTDTQYF.

The CDR3 region has the DNA TGTGCCAGCAGCTTATGGGGTCCCATGACAGGGCGGGACGGCTACACCTTC. Protein product: CASSLWGPMTGRDGYTF. The rearrangement uses TRBV7-2 and TRBJ1-2; 7 nucleotides match TRBD1. The germline gives CDR1 SGHTA, CDR2 FQGNSA. The CDR3 is 17 residues long. V trimming: 2 bases; J trimming: 8 bases; junction bases outside the gene matches: 17.

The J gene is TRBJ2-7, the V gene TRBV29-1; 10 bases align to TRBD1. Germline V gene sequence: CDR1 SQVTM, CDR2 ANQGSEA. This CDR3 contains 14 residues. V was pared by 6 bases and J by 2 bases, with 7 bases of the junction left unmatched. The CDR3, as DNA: TGCAGCGTAGATCCGGGACAGGGGACCTACGAGCAGTACTTC. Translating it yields CSVDPGQGTYEQYF.

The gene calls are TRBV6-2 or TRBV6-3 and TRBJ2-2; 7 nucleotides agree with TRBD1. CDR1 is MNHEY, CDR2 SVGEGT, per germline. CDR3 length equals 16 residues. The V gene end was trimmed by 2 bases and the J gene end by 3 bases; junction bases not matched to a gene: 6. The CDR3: CASSYPTGIDTGELFF. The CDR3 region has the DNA TGTGCCAGCAGTTACCCGACAGGGATTGACACCGGGGAGCTGTTTTTT.

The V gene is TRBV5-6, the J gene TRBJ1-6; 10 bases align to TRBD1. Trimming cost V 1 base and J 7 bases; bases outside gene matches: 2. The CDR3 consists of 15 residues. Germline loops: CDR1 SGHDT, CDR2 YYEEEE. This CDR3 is CASSLPGQGNSPLHF. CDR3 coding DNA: TGTGCCAGCAGCTTGCCGGGACAGGGGAATTCACCCCTCCACTTT.

The CDR3 DNA reads TGCAGCGTTGAATTACGGCTAGCAGAGACCCAGTACTTC. This encodes CSVELRLAETQYF. V usage is TRBV29-1 and J usage is TRBJ2-5; D is perhaps TRBD2 (5 bases). Trimming removed 2 bases at V and 4 bases at J, with 11 bases between. Germline V gene lookup returns CDR1 SQVTM and CDR2 ANQGSEA. This CDR3 comprises 13 residues.

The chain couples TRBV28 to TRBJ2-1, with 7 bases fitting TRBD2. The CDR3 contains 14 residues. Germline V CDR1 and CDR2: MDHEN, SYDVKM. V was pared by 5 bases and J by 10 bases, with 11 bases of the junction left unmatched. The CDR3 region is CASSPPHGGGEQFF. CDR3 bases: TGTGCCAGCAGTCCCCCCCACGGGGGAGGGGAGCAGTTCTTC.

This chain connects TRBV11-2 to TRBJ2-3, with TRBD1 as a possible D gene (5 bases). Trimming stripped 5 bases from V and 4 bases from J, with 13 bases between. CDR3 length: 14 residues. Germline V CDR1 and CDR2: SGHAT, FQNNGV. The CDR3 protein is CASSISRAADTQYF. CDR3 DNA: TGTGCCAGCAGCATCAGCAGGGCAGCAGATACGCAGTATTTT.

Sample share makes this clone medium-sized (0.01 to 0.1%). The CDR3 DNA is TGTGCCAGCAGTGAGCGGGGGGGCTCCTACAATGAGCAGTTCTTC. Protein sequence: CASSERGGSYNEQFF. The V and J genes are TRBV6-4 and TRBJ2-1; 9 bases agree with TRBD2. Germline trimming cut 3 bases from V and 0 bases from J; bases unmatched to any gene: 0. The CDR3 has 15 residues. Germline V gene lookup returns CDR1 MRHNA and CDR2 SNTAGT.

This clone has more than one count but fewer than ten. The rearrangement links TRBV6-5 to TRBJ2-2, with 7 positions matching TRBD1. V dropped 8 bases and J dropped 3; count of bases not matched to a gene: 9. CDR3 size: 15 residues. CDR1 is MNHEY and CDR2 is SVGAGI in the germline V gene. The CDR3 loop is CASLEQGTHTGELFF. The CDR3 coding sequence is TGTGCCAGCCTGGAACAGGGGACGCACACCGGGGAGCTGTTTTTT.

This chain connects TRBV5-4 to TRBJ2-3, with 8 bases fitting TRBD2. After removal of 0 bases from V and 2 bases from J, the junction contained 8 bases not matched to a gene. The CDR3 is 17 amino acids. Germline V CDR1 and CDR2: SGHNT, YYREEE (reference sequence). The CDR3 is CASSLGRVGGVTDTQYF. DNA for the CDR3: TGTGCCAGCAGCTTGGGTCGGGTCGGGGGGGTCACAGATACGCAGTATTTT. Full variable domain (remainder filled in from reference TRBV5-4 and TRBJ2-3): ETGVTQSPTHLIKTRGQQVTLRCSSQSGHNTVSWYQQALGQGPQFIFQYYREEENGRGNFPPRFSGLQFPNYSSELNVNALELDDSALYLCASSLGRVGGVTDTQYFGPGTRLTVL.

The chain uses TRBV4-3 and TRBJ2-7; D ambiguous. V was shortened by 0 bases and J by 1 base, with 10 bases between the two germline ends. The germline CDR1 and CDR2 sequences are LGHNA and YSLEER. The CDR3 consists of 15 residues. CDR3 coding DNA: TGCGCCAGCAGCCAAGATAAATCCGAGTCCTACGAGCAGTACTTC. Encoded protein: CASSQDKSESYEQYF.

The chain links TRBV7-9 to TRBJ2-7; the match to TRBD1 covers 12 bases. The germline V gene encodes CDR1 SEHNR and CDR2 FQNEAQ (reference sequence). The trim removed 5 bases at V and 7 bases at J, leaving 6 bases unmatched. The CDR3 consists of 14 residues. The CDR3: CASSPGQGASEQYF. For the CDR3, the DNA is TGTGCCAGCAGCCCGGGACAGGGGGCAAGTGAGCAGTACTTC.